Each of the 10 T cell receptor beta chains below was sequenced from the same sample in a study of vaccination and CD4 T cells after COVID-19 (dated by TCRdb to the early 2020s). To prepare the library, PCR was applied. The data were produced on an Illumina iSeq 100. At the Johns Hopkins FTIC core, DNA from the cultured CD4+ T cells underwent TCR sequencing with the Oncomine TCR Beta short-read assay. Using fastp trimming at Q25 and MiXCR clonotype assembly, TCRdb reanalyzed the public sequencing data and kept in-frame beta chains. Records with the same CDR3 protein are collapsed into one entry carrying the most frequent genes and DNA. The sample table contains about 8,900 distinct CDR3 sequences; only one count was recorded for 64% of them. Of the sample, less than 40% is held by the ten largest clones. What the treatment or condition label conveys for this sample: roughly 10-day PBMC culture with coronavirus spike peptide pools or control peptides (ViraFEST assay).

These TCRs are of unknown antigen specificity. The sequenced sample consisted of CD4+ T cells from blood, cultured in vitro. These receptors came from a human donor who had recovered from COVID-19.

The genes are TRBV4-3 and TRBJ1-2; no definite D call. Trimming cost V 0 bases and J 8 bases, with 16 bases left between them. From germline, CDR1 is LGHNA and CDR2 YSLEER. This CDR3 has 15 amino acids. The CDR3, as DNA: TGCGCCAGCAGCCAAGATCTAAACACTGAAAGGGGCTACACCTTC. Protein sequence: CASSQDLNTERGYTF.

CDR3 sequence: CASRGSGAGNTEAFF. As DNA, the CDR3 is TGTGCCAGCAGGGGATCAGGGGCTGGGAACACTGAAGCTTTCTTT. The rearrangement uses TRBV6-1 and TRBJ1-1, with a possible D match to TRBD1 (6 bases). The V end was cut by 6 bases, the J end by 1 base, with 15 bases between. Germline loops: CDR1 MNHNS, CDR2 SASEGT. This CDR3 has 15 amino acids.

This chain's CDR3 is CASSHYLFWDSPTDTQYF. As DNA, the CDR3 is TGTGCCAGCAGCCATTATCTCTTTTGGGACAGCCCCACAGATACGCAGTATTTT. This chain uses TRBV27 with TRBJ2-3, with 7 bases lining up with TRBD1. The CDR3 runs to 18 residues. Germline-derived CDR1 and CDR2 are MNHEY and SMNVEV (reference sequence). The V gene end was trimmed by 6 bases and the J gene end by 2 bases; junction bases not matched to a gene: 17.

The chain links TRBV30 to TRBJ1-1; weak D call: TRBD1 (5 bases). V dropped 0 bases and J dropped 10 bases, with 18 bases sitting between them. CDR1 is GTSNPN, CDR2 SVGIG, per germline (reference sequence). This CDR3 is built from 14 residues. CDR3 protein: CAWSVPGPGGLAFF. The CDR3 DNA is TGTGCCTGGAGTGTACCGGGGCCGGGCGGATTAGCTTTCTTT.

CDR3 loop: CASSPGGVGTEAFF. CDR3 DNA sequence: TGTGCCAGTAGCCCGGGGGGGGTGGGCACTGAAGCTTTCTTT. J is TRBJ1-1 and V is TRBV19, with D tentatively TRBD1 (5 bases). Germline V lookup: CDR1 LNHDA, CDR2 SQIVND (reference sequence). Trimming removed 6 bases at V and 4 bases at J, with 15 bases between. The CDR3 contains 14 residues. The entire variable domain, with the rest obtained from reference TRBV19 and TRBJ1-1, is as follows: DGGITQSPKYLFRKEGQNVTLSCEQNLNHDAMYWYRQDPGQGLRLIYYSQIVNDFQKGDIAEGYSVSREKKESFPLTVTSAQKNPTAFYLCASSPGGVGTEAFFGQGTRLTVV.

The chain carries TRBV24-1 and TRBJ1-2; TRBD1 is a possible D gene (6 bases). Looked up from germline, CDR1 is KGHDR and CDR2 is SFDVKD. The V end was cut by 5 bases, the J end by 8 bases, with 14 bases between. The CDR3 sequence is 13 residues long. In DNA form, the CDR3 reads TGTGCCACCAGTGCAAGGACAGAGGGAGGCTACACCTTC. Amino acid sequence: CATSARTEGGYTF.

V is TRBV2 and J is TRBJ2-4; no clear D. V lost 4 bases and J 0 bases, leaving 7 bases between the germline ends. Germline V gene lookup returns CDR1 SNHLY and CDR2 FYNNEI. This CDR3 contains 14 residues. CDR3 loop: CASSADLAKNIQYF. CDR3 sequence (DNA): TGTGCCAGCAGTGCCGACCTAGCCAAAAACATTCAGTACTTC.

This clonotype was observed a handful of times. The V and J genes are TRBV27 and TRBJ2-7, with 9 nucleotides matching TRBD1. V was clipped by 6 bases and J by 0 bases; unmatched bases: 3. The V gene's germline CDR1 is MNHEY and CDR2 SMNVEV (reference sequence). The CDR3 spans 14 residues. The CDR3 reads CASRGQGPSYEQYF. The CDR3 DNA reads TGTGCCAGCAGGGGACAGGGACCCTCCTACGAGCAGTACTTC.

The rearrangement joins TRBV6-1 to TRBJ2-5; no clear D. Germline V CDR1 and CDR2: MNHNS, SASEGT. V was shortened by 1 base and J by 5 bases, with 11 bases between the two germline ends. The CDR3 runs 14 residues. The CDR3 DNA follows: TGTGCCAGCAGTGAAGGTGGTCGTCAGGAGACCCAGTACTTC. Encoded protein: CASSEGGRQETQYF.

The chain recombines TRBV19 with TRBJ2-3; tentatively, D is TRBD2 (6 bases). Trimming shortened V by 10 bases and J by 2 bases, and 10 bases separated the two germline ends. The CDR3 covers 12 residues. Germline V gives CDR1 LNHDA, CDR2 SQIVND (reference sequence). CDR3 sequence reads: CAIGTYTDTQYF. Here the CDR3 DNA reads TGTGCCATCGGGACTTACACAGATACGCAGTATTTT.